This T cell receptor (beta chain) was documented in a study of blood T cell repertoires in COVID-19. The repertoire was sequenced with immunoSEQ multiplex PCR; TCRdb's copy has only in-frame clones and lacks some. The data contain 80,000 to 95,000 clones, over 75% of them singletons. Per germline, CDR1 LNHDA and CDR2 SQIVND (reference sequence). After removal of 1 base from V and 5 bases from J, the junction contained 8 bases not matched to a gene. This CDR3 is 16 amino acids long. This TCR was sampled from a woman aged 80 or older with active or convalescent COVID-19. Sequenced input: peripheral blood. The J gene is TRBJ1-1, the V gene TRBV19; 9 bases are a match to TRBD1. CDR3 protein: CASSIGDRVRGTEAFF. The CDR3 nucleotides read TGTGCCAGTAGTATAGGGGACAGGGTTAGAGGAACTGAAGCTTTCTTT. Complete variable domain (other parts from reference TRBV19 and TRBJ1-1): DGGITQSPKYLFRKEGQNVTLSCEQNLNHDAMYWYRQDPGQGLRLIYYSQIVNDFQKGDIAEGYSVSREKKESFPLTVTSAQKNPTAFYLCASSIGDRVRGTEAFFGQGTRLTVV.